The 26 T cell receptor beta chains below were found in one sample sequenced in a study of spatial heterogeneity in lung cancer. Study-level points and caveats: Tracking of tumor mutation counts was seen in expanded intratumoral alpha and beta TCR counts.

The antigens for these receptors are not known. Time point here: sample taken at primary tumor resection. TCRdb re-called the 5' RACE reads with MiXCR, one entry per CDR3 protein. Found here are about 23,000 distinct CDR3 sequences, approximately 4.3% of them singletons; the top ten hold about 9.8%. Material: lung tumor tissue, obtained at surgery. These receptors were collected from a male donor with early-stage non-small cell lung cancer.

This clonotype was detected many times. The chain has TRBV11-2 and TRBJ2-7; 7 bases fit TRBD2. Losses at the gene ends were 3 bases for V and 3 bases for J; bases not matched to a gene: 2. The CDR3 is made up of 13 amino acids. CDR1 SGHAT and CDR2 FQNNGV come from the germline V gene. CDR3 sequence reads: CASSLGGFYEQYF. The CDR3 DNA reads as TGTGCCAGCAGCTTGGGAGGGTTCTACGAGCAGTACTTC.

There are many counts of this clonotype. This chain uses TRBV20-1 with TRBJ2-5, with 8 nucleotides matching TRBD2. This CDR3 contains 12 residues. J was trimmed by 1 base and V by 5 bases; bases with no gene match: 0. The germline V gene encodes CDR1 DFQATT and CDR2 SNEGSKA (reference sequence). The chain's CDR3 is CSARGGQETQYF. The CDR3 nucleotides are TGCAGTGCTCGGGGGGGCCAAGAGACCCAGTACTTC.

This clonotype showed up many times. CDR3 in DNA: TGTGCCAGCAGCCGCCAGTCTAGCGGTCCCCGCGGGAATACGCAGTATTTT. Translating gives CASSRQSSGPRGNTQYF. This chain links TRBV11-2 with TRBJ2-3; 7 positions match TRBD2. CDR3 length: 17 amino acids. Germline V gene data show CDR1 as SGHAT and CDR2 as FQNNGV. Trimming at V came to 5 bases and at J to 7 bases, leaving 18 bases not matched to a gene. Based on the CDR3 plus reference TRBV11-2 and TRBJ2-3, the full variable domain is EAGVAQSPRYKIIEKRQSVAFWCNPISGHATLYWYQQILGQGPKLLIQFQNNGVVDDSQLPKDRFSAERLKGVDSTLKIQPAKLEDSAVYLCASSRQSSGPRGNTQYFGPGTRLTVL.

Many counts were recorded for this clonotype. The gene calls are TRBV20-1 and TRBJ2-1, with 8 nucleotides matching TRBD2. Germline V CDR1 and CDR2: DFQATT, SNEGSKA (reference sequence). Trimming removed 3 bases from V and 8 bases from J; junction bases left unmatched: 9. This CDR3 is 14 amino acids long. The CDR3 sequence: CSASLGLGSDEQFF. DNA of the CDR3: TGCAGTGCTAGCTTGGGACTAGGGTCGGATGAGCAGTTCTTC.

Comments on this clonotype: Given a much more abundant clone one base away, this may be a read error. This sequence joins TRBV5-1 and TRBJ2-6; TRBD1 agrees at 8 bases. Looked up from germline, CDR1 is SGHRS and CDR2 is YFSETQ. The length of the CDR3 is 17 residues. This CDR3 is CASSDGQGTSGANALTF. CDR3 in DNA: TGCGCCAGCAGCGACGGACAGGGCACCTCTGGGGCCAACGCCCTGACTTTC.

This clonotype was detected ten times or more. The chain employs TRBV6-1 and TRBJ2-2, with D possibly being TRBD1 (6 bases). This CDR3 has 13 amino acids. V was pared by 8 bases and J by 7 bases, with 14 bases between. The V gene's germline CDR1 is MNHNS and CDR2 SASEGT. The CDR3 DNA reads TGTGCCAGCGGTCGACAGGTGAACGGGGAGCTGTTTTTT. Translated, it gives CASGRQVNGELFF.

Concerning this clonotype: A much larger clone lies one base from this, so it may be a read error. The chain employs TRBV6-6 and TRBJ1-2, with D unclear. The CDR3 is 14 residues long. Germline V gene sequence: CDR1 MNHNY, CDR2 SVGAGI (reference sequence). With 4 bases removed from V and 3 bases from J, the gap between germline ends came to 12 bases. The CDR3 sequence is CASSFLTGDYGYTF. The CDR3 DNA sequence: TGTGCCAGCAGTTTCTTGACTGGAGACTATGGCTACACCTTC.

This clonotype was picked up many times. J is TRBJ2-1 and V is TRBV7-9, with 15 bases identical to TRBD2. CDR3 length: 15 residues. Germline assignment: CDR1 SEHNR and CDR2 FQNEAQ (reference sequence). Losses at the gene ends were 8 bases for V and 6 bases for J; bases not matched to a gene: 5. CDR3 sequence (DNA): TGTGCCAGCGGACTAGCGGGAGGGCCCTTCAATGAGCAGTTCTTC. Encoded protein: CASGLAGGPFNEQFF.

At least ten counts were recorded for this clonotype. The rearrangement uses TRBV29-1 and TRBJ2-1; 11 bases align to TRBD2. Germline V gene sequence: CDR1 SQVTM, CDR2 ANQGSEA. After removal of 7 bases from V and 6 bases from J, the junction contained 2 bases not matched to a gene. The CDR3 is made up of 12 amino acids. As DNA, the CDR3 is TGCAGCGGAGGGACTAGCGGCAATGAGCAGTTCTTC. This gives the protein CSGGTSGNEQFF.

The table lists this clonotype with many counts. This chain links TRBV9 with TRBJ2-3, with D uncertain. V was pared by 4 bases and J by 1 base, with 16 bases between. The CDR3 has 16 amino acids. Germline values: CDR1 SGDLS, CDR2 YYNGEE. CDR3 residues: CASSPTVTWGTDTQYF. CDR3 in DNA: TGTGCCAGCAGCCCAACCGTGACCTGGGGCACAGATACGCAGTATTTT.

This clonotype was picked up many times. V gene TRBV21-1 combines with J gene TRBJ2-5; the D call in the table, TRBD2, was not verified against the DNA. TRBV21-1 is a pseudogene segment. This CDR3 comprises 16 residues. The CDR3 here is CASSKDSGTSQETQYF. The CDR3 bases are TGTGCCAGCAGCAAAGATAGCGGAACCTCCCAAGAGACCCAGTACTTC.

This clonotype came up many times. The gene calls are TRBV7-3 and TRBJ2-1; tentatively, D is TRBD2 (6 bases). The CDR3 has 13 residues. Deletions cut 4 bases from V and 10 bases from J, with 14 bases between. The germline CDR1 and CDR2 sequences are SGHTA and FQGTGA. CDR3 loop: CASSSQMRGEQFF. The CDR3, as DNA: TGTGCCAGCAGCTCCCAAATGCGGGGAGAGCAGTTCTTC.

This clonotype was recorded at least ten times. The CDR3 spells CASEGRDTQYF. The CDR3 DNA follows: TGTGCCAGCGAAGGCAGAGATACGCAGTATTTT. V gene TRBV6-5 combines with J gene TRBJ2-3, with unresolved D. V dropped 8 bases and J dropped 5 bases, with 8 bases sitting between them. The germline V gene encodes CDR1 MNHEY and CDR2 SVGAGI. There are 11 residues in the CDR3.

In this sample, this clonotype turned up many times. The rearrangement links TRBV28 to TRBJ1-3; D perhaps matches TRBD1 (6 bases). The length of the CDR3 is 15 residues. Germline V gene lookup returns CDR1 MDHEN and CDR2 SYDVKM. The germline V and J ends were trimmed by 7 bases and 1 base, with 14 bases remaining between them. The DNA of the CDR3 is TGTGCCAGCATCGAAACAGGGACTTCTGGAAACACCATATATTTT. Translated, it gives CASIETGTSGNTIYF.

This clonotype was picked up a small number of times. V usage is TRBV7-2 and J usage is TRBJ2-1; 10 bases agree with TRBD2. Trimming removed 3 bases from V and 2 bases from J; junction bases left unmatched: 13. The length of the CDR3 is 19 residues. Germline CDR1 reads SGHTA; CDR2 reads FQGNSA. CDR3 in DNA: TGTGCCAGCAGCTTCACCCCAGGACTAGCGGCCGCTACCTACAATGAGCAGTTCTTC. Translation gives CASSFTPGLAAATYNEQFF.

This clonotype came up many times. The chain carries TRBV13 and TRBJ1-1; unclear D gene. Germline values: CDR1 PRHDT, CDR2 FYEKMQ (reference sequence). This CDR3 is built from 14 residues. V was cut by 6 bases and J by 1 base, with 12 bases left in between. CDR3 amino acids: CASSISRSNTEAFF. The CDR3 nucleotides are TGTGCCAGCAGTATATCCCGATCGAACACTGAAGCTTTCTTT.

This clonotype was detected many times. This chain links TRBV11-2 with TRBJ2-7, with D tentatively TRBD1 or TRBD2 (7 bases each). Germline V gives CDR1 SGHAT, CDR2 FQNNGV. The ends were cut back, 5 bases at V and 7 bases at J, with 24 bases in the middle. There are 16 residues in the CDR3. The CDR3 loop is CASSDSGTAAVREQYF. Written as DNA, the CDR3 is TGTGCCAGCAGCGACAGCGGGACAGCTGCCGTTAGGGAGCAGTACTTC.

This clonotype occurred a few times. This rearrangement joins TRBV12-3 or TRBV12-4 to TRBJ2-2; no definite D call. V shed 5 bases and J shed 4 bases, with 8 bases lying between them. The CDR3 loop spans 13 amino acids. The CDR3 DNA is TGTGCCAGCAGTCAGAGTTTCACCGGGGAGCTGTTTTTT. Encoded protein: CASSQSFTGELFF.

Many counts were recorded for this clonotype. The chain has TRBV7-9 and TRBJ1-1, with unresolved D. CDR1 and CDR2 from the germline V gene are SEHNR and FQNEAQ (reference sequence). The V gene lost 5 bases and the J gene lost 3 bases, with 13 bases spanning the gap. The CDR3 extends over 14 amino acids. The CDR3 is CASSLQGPHTEAFF. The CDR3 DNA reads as TGTGCCAGCAGCCTCCAAGGACCGCACACTGAAGCTTTCTTT. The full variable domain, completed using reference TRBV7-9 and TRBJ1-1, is DTGVSQNPRHKITKRGQNVTFRCDPISEHNRLYWYRQTLGQGPEFLTYFQNEAQLEKSRLLSDRFSAERPKGSFSTLEIQRTEQGDSAMYLCASSLQGPHTEAFFGQGTRLTVV.

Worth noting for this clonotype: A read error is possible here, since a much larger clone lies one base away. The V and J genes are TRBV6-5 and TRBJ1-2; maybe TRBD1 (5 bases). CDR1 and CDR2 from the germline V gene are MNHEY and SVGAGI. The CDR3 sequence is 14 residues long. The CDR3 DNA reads TGTACCAGCAGTTACGGGGCTTCTAACTATGGCTACACCTTC. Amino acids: CTSSYGASNYGYTF.

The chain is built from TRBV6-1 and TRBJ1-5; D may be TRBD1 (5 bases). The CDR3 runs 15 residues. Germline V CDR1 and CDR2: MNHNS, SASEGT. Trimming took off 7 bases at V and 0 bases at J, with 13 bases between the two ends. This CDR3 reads CASNPGRVSNQPQHF. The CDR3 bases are TGTGCCAGCAATCCTGGCAGGGTTAGCAATCAGCCCCAGCATTTT.

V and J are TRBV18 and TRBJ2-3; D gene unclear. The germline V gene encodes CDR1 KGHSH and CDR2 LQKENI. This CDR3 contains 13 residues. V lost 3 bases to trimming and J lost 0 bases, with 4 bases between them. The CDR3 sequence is CASSPQSTDTQYF. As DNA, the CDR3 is TGTGCCAGCTCACCGCAGAGCACAGATACGCAGTATTTT.

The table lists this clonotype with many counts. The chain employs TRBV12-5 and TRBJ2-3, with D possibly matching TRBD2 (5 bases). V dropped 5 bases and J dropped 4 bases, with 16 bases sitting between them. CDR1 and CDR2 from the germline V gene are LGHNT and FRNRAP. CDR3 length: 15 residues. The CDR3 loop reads CASGLGGTRADTQYF. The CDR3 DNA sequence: TGTGCTAGTGGTCTAGGTGGAACTAGAGCAGATACGCAGTATTTT. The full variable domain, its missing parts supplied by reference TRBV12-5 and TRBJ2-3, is DARVTQTPRHKVTEMGQEVTMRCQPILGHNTVFWYRQTMMQGLELLAYFRNRAPLDDSGMPKDRFSAEMPDATLATLKIQPSEPRDSAVYFCASGLGGTRADTQYFGPGTRLTVL.

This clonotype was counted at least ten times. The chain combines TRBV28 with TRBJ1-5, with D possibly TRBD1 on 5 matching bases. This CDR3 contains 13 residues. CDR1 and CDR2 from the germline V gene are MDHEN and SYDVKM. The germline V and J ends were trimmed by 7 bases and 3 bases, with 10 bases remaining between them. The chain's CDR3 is CASTDRYNQPQHF. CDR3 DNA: TGTGCCAGCACTGACAGATACAATCAGCCCCAGCATTTT. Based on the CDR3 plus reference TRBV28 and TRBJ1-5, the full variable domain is DVKVTQSSRYLVKRTGEKVFLECVQDMDHENMFWYRQDPGLGLRLIYFSYDVKMKEKGDIPEGYSVSREKKERFSLILESASTNQTSMYLCASTDRYNQPQHFGDGTRLSIL.

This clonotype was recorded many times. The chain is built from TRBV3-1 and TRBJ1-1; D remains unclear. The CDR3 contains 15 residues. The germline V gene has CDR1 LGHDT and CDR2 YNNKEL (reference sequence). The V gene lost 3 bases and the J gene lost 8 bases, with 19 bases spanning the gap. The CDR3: CASSHPDTGTLEAFF. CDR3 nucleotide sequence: TGTGCCAGCAGCCATCCAGATACCGGTACCTTAGAAGCTTTCTTT. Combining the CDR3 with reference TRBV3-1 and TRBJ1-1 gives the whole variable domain DTAVSQTPKYLVTQMGNDKSIKCEQNLGHDTMYWYKQDSKKFLKIMFSYNNKELIINETVPNRFSPKSPDKAHLNLHINSLELGDSAVYFCASSHPDTGTLEAFFGQGTRLTVV.

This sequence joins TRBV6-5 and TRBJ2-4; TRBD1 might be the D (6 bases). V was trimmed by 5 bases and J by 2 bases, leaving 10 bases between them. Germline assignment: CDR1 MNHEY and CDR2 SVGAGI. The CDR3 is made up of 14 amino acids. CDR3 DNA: TGTGCCAGCAGTAACAGGGCAACCAAAAACATTCAGTACTTC. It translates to CASSNRATKNIQYF.